The clone carrying this T cell receptor beta chain was detected only a few times. Its target is not known. CDR3 length: 15 residues. Germline CDR1 reads SGHTA; CDR2 reads FQGNSA. The trim removed 5 bases at V and 5 bases at J, leaving 6 bases unmatched. Profiling relied on immunoSEQ multiplex PCR, and the TCRdb table lists in-frame clones only, not all of them. The sample records around 74,000 clones, approximately 84% being singletons. The data derive from a study of OX40 agonist ivuxolimab in advanced cancers. As for the study in general: An agonistic human IgG2 monoclonal antibody against OX40 (CD134) was given. Patients achieving partial responses numbered three: one hepatocellular carcinoma case and two cutaneous melanoma cases. Study results and caveats: In general, CD8+ T cells held more expanded clones than CD4+ did, on average.

The material sequenced was CD4+ or CD8+ T cells sorted from blood, taken in a trial of the OX40 agonist ivuxolimab. V and J are TRBV7-2 and TRBJ1-5, with 10 bases that match TRBD1. This receptor was identified in an adult with an advanced solid tumor such as melanoma, head and neck, liver or kidney cancer. CDR3 sequence: CASSPGTGVYQPQHF. The CDR3 nucleotides are TGTGCCAGCAGCCCCGGGACAGGGGTTTATCAGCCCCAGCATTTT.